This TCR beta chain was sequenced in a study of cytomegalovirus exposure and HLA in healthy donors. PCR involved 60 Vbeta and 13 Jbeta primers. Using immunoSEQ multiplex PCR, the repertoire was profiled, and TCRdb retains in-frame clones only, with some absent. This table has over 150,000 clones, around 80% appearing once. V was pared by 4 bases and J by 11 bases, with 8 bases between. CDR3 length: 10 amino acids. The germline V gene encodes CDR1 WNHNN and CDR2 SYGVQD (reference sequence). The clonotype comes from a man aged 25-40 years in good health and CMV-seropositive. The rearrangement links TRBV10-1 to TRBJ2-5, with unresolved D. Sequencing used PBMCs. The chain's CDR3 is CASSGAGQYF. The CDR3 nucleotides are TGCGCCAGCAGTGGGGCAGGTCAGTACTTC.